The rows below give T cell receptor beta chains drawn from one sample of a study of T cells in Graves' hyperthyroidism and ophthalmopathy. From the multiplex PCR reads, TCRdb called clonotypes with MiXCR, one entry per CDR3 protein. The sample yields over 650,000 distinct CDR3 sequences, roughly 15% seen once. Material: blood. The receptors were gathered from a man between 18 and 35 years old with Graves' hyperthyroidism. Both conserved end residues are part of each CDR3. Each record gives: D gene, J gene, V gene, CDR3 protein. The D gene is left open where the match is weak.

>TRBD2|TRBJ2-2|TRBV4-2
CASSQTSGRFTGELFF
>TRBD2|TRBJ2-1|TRBV27
CASSLRSGLAGGPGNEQFF
>-|TRBJ1-1|TRBV28
CASSPQGLNTEAFF
>-|TRBJ1-1|TRBV6-1
CATETGNTEAFF
>TRBD2|TRBJ2-2|TRBV3-1
CASSQTSGRIGELFF
>-|TRBJ2-3|TRBV20-1
CSALIPTSTTTDTQYF
>TRBD2|TRBJ2-1|TRBV20-1
CSAASLAGAYNEQFF
>TRBD2|TRBJ2-1|TRBV3-1
CASSQDFTGGDNEQFF
>-|TRBJ1-4|TRBV5-5
CASTLESATNEKLFF
>TRBD2|TRBJ2-3|TRBV7-3
CASSLGGSQGTQYF
>-|TRBJ2-5|TRBV20-1
CSATPRDQETQYF
>TRBD2|TRBJ2-1|TRBV5-1
CASSLREGEQFF
>TRBD1|TRBJ2-4|TRBV14
CASRGTGLNIQYF
>-|TRBJ1-1|TRBV9
CASSVEGGRGTEAFF
>TRBD1|TRBJ2-7|TRBV30
CAWMSGTGVVEQYF
>-|TRBJ2-3|TRBV18
CASSPLGQGSNTQYF
>TRBD2|TRBJ2-5|TRBV28
CASIPGGGGRETQYF
>-|TRBJ1-6|TRBV12-3/TRBV12-4
CASRRTASSSPLHF
>TRBD2|TRBJ2-6|TRBV28
CASSFKGTSGGWSGANVLTF
>-|TRBJ1-1|TRBV28
CASSIWTGNTEAFF
>TRBD1|TRBJ1-2|TRBV5-5
CASSLDDRGRYGYGYTF
>TRBD2|TRBJ2-1|TRBV12-3/TRBV12-4
CASSYFSGRNEQFF
>TRBD1|TRBJ1-2|TRBV12-3/TRBV12-4
CASSQGQGYGYTF
>TRBD1|TRBJ2-3|TRBV11-2
CASSQKRGQGSTDTQYF
>-|TRBJ1-2|TRBV10-3
CAIRGINYNYGYTF
>TRBD2|TRBJ2-5|TRBV7-2
CASSFRAGGGGTQYF
>-|TRBJ2-7|TRBV20-1
CSARPVGVIYGEQYF
>-|TRBJ1-6|TRBV10-3
CASQDGNSPLHF
>TRBD1|TRBJ1-4|TRBV7-9
CASSLVLIQGAREKLFF
>-|TRBJ2-1|TRBV28
CASSLRASSPEQFF
>TRBD2|TRBJ2-1|TRBV2
CASIPSGNEQFF
>TRBD2|TRBJ2-7|TRBV5-4
CASSLAYGTSDPSYEQYF
>-|TRBJ2-7|TRBV10-2
CASRLPGTTKGEQYF
>-|TRBJ1-1|TRBV9
CASSPLRTEAFF
>TRBD1|TRBJ1-3|TRBV28
CATSTGGSSGNTIYF
>TRBD1|TRBJ2-7|TRBV28
CASSPVTTGDNEQYF
>-|TRBJ2-7|TRBV7-2
CASSLTGRREKDF
>-|TRBJ2-7|TRBV18
CASSPPDRRAQYF
>TRBD1|TRBJ1-1|TRBV30
CAWSRGTVNTEAFF
>TRBD2|TRBJ2-7|TRBV19
CASSTEPSGSYEQYF
>TRBD2|TRBJ2-7|TRBV20-1
CSARYLAGSYEQYF
>TRBD1|TRBJ2-7|TRBV30
CARDSALGGYEQYF
>-|TRBJ2-1|TRBV2
CASSELTGQFF
>TRBD2|TRBJ2-7|TRBV20-1
CSVPLAGGYEQYF
>TRBD2|TRBJ2-5|TRBV20-1
CSALGLAGGPKTQYF
>-|TRBJ2-7|TRBV6-2/TRBV6-3
CASSYSGDEQYF
>-|TRBJ2-7|TRBV29-1
CSVVPGYTYEQYF
>-|TRBJ2-5|TRBV6-1
CAVLARGGSGETQYF
>TRBD1|TRBJ1-1|TRBV19
CASRTNRGQEVNTEAFF
>-|TRBJ2-2|TRBV2
CASSEFSLFTGELFF
>TRBD1|TRBJ1-6|TRBV2
CASSLQTGRNSPLHF
>TRBD2|TRBJ2-7|TRBV7-6
CASSFGGRTLYYEQYF
>TRBD1|TRBJ1-1|TRBV29-1
CSVSSGGAFF
>-|TRBJ1-1|TRBV10-3
CAISEVVGSTEAFF
>TRBD2|TRBJ2-3|TRBV27
CASSLSGSSGRVADTQYF
>-|TRBJ1-1|TRBV28
CATFGQPNTEAFF
>-|TRBJ2-7|TRBV27
CASSPWVNYEQYF
>-|TRBJ1-1|TRBV2
CASKTGNANTEAFF
>TRBD1|TRBJ1-6|TRBV2
CASSDTGTGAYNSPLHF
>-|TRBJ1-4|TRBV11-1
CASSKGTRSWEKLFF